A single sample is the source of the 27 T cell receptor beta chains below, sequenced in a study of blood T cell repertoires in COVID-19. The repertoire was sequenced with immunoSEQ multiplex PCR; TCRdb's copy has only in-frame clones and lacks some. The sample holds more than 300,000 clones, about 82% seen once. The specimen sequenced was peripheral blood. These receptors were taken from a woman aged 45 to 65 with acute or convalescent COVID-19.

The V call is TRBV19, the J call TRBJ1-2; TRBD1 aligns across 7 bases. CDR3 size: 14 residues. V dropped 3 bases and J dropped 4; count of bases not matched to a gene: 5. In germline, CDR1 is LNHDA, CDR2 SQIVND (reference sequence). As DNA, the CDR3 is TGTGCCAGTAGTATGCCGGGACAGAGCTATGGCTACACCTTC. Its translation is CASSMPGQSYGYTF.

The chain links TRBV3-1 (or the pseudogene TRBV3-2) to TRBJ2-7; TRBD1 agrees at 9 bases. CDR3 length equals 13 residues. Germline lookup yields CDR1 LGHDT and CDR2 YNNKEL (reference sequence). V was pared by 3 bases and J by 6 bases, with 3 bases of the junction left unmatched. The chain's CDR3 is CASSQGTGREQYF. For the CDR3, the DNA is TGTGCCAGCAGCCAGGGGACAGGGCGCGAGCAGTACTTC.

The chain uses TRBV6-5 and TRBJ1-2, with 9 bases lining up with TRBD1. The germline CDR1 and CDR2 sequences are MNHEY and SVGAGI. After removal of 0 bases from V and 4 bases from J, the junction contained 6 bases not matched to a gene. CDR3 length equals 16 residues. The CDR3 coding sequence is TGTGCCAGCAGTTACTCCGGGACAGGGCTCAGCTATGGCTACACCTTC. Residues: CASSYSGTGLSYGYTF.

The chain uses TRBV27 and TRBJ1-2; 9 positions agree with TRBD1. V gave up 3 bases and J gave up 8 bases; unmatched junction bases: 13. This CDR3 is 16 amino acids long. From germline, CDR1 is MNHEY and CDR2 SMNVEV (reference sequence). The DNA of the CDR3 is TGTGCCAGCAGTTTTCGAACCGGGACAGGGTCTTACGGCTACACCTTC. It yields the protein CASSFRTGTGSYGYTF.

The sample holds a few counts of this clone. This chain connects TRBV28 to TRBJ1-5; D is ambiguous. The CDR3 consists of 15 residues. Looked up from germline, CDR1 is MDHEN and CDR2 is SYDVKM. Trimming cost V 3 bases and J 3 bases, with 12 bases left between them. For the CDR3, the DNA is TGTGCCAGCAGTTTTATATTGAGGGTCAATCAGCCCCAGCATTTT. It encodes CASSFILRVNQPQHF. Filled out from reference TRBV28 and TRBJ1-5, the complete variable domain reads DVKVTQSSRYLVKRTGEKVFLECVQDMDHENMFWYRQDPGLGLRLIYFSYDVKMKEKGDIPEGYSVSREKKERFSLILESASTNQTSMYLCASSFILRVNQPQHFGDGTRLSIL.

This chain connects TRBV5-4 to TRBJ2-1, with 7 bases matching TRBD1. The CDR3 extends over 16 amino acids. J was trimmed by 0 bases and V by 4 bases; bases with no gene match: 7. Germline assignment: CDR1 SGHNT and CDR2 YYREEE (reference sequence). The CDR3 DNA sequence: TGTGCCAGCAGCCGCTTGGACAGGAGCTCCTACAATGAGCAGTTCTTC. The encoded protein is CASSRLDRSSYNEQFF.

This chain uses TRBV4-2 with TRBJ2-1, with TRBD2 matching 11 bases. Germline CDR1 LGHNA, CDR2 YNFKEQ. CDR3 length: 14 amino acids. With V trimmed by 0 bases and J by 13 bases, 5 bases remained unmatched. The CDR3 reads CASSQELAGGPQFF. The CDR3, as DNA: TGTGCCAGCAGCCAAGAGCTAGCGGGAGGCCCCCAGTTCTTC.

The chain recombines TRBV19 with TRBJ1-1; the D gene is possibly TRBD1 (5 bases). Trimming took 5 bases from V and 1 from J, leaving 11 bases between them. This CDR3 is 14 amino acids long. The germline V gene encodes CDR1 LNHDA and CDR2 SQIVND (reference sequence). CDR3 in amino acids: CASSVGHANTEAFF. CDR3 in DNA: TGTGCCAGTAGTGTTGGACATGCGAACACTGAAGCTTTCTTT.

The V gene is TRBV28, the J gene TRBJ1-5; 9 nucleotides agree with TRBD1. In germline, CDR1 is MDHEN, CDR2 SYDVKM. This CDR3 contains 14 residues. Trimming at V came to 6 bases and at J to 6 bases, leaving 6 bases not matched to a gene. The DNA for the CDR3 is TGTGCCAGCAGAACGAGACAGGGGGTTCAGCCCCAGCATTTT. Amino acids: CASRTRQGVQPQHF. Drawing the rest from reference TRBV28 and TRBJ1-5, the complete variable domain is DVKVTQSSRYLVKRTGEKVFLECVQDMDHENMFWYRQDPGLGLRLIYFSYDVKMKEKGDIPEGYSVSREKKERFSLILESASTNQTSMYLCASRTRQGVQPQHFGDGTRLSIL.

V and J are TRBV2 and TRBJ1-2; TRBD1 is a possible D gene (5 bases). Germline V gives CDR1 SNHLY, CDR2 FYNNEI. Trimming removed 2 bases from V and 5 bases from J, with 12 bases in between. This CDR3 has 14 residues. The chain's CDR3 is CASSELGRAYGYTF. As DNA, the CDR3 is TGTGCCAGCAGTGAACTAGGCAGGGCTTATGGCTACACCTTC. Full variable domain (rest looked up from reference TRBV2 and TRBJ1-2): EPEVTQTPSHQVTQMGQEVILRCVPISNHLYFYWYRQILGQKVEFLVSFYNNEISEKSEIFDDQFSVERPDGSNFTLKIRSTKLEDSAMYFCASSELGRAYGYTFGSGTRLTVV.

V usage is TRBV4-2 and J usage is TRBJ2-7; TRBD2 agrees at 8 bases. The CDR3 loop spans 15 amino acids. Trimming at V came to 5 bases and at J to 2 bases, leaving 8 bases not matched to a gene. CDR1 is LGHNA, CDR2 YNFKEQ, per germline. The CDR3 nucleotides are TGTGCCAGCAGCGCCACTAGCGGAGCTACCTACGAGCAGTACTTC. The encoded protein is CASSATSGATYEQYF.

The chain uses TRBV12-3 or TRBV12-4 and TRBJ2-7; D is perhaps TRBD1 (6 bases). The CDR3 has 12 residues. V was trimmed by 6 bases and J by 3 bases, leaving 9 bases between them. CDR3 region: CASSLDSYEQYF. The CDR3 nucleotides are TGTGCCAGCAGCCTGGACAGCTACGAGCAGTACTTC.

The chain is built from TRBV7-8 and TRBJ2-2, with a weak D call TRBD2 (6 bases). CDR3 length equals 17 residues. Germline CDR1 reads SGHVS; CDR2 reads FQNEAQ. V was shortened by 10 bases and J by 0 bases, with 21 bases between the two germline ends. CDR3 nucleotides: TGTGCCACCAGAAGTGGGGTACTAGCAGCGAACACCGGGGAGCTGTTTTTT. It encodes CATRSGVLAANTGELFF.

The chain links TRBV6-6 to TRBJ2-2; tentatively, D is TRBD2 (5 bases). Trimming removed 8 bases at V and 4 bases at J, with 20 bases between. Germline-derived CDR1 and CDR2 are MNHNY and SVGAGI (reference sequence). This CDR3 is built from 16 residues. The chain's CDR3 is CASVEWTATPTGELFF. CDR3 nucleotide sequence: TGTGCCAGCGTTGAGTGGACTGCCACTCCCACCGGGGAGCTGTTTTTT.

This clone was seen a single time. V usage is TRBV11-2 and J usage is TRBJ1-2; possibly TRBD1 for D (5 bases). The CDR3 has 13 amino acids. V shed 5 bases and J shed 4 bases, with 11 bases lying between them. Looked up from germline, CDR1 is SGHAT and CDR2 is FQNNGV. CDR3 protein: CASSQGSFYGYTF. The CDR3 DNA sequence: TGTGCCAGCAGCCAGGGATCCTTCTATGGCTACACCTTC.

This chain joins TRBV7-2 and TRBJ1-6, with D maybe TRBD1 (5 bases). Germline CDR1 is SGHTA and CDR2 is FQGNSA. CDR3 length: 18 amino acids. Trimming shortened V by 0 bases and J by 4 bases, and 16 bases separated the two germline ends. The CDR3 nucleotides read TGTGCCAGCAGCTTAGCGCTTTTCGGGGGATCTTATAATTCACCCCTCCACTTT. Protein product: CASSLALFGGSYNSPLHF. Full variable domain (remainder filled in from reference TRBV7-2 and TRBJ1-6): GAGVSQSPSNKVTEKGKDVELRCDPISGHTALYWYRQSLGQGLEFLIYFQGNSAPDKSGLPSDRFSAERTGGSVSTLTIQRTQQEDSAVYLCASSLALFGGSYNSPLHFGNGTRLTVT.

The gene calls are TRBV24-1 and TRBJ1-1; D is perhaps TRBD1 (6 bases). This CDR3 is built from 15 residues. From germline, CDR1 is KGHDR and CDR2 SFDVKD. Trimming stripped 3 bases from V and 1 base from J, with 11 bases between. The DNA of the CDR3 is TGTGCCACCAGTGATCCGTCGACAGGGAACACTGAAGCTTTCTTT. It encodes CATSDPSTGNTEAFF.

This clone appeared a single time. The gene calls are TRBV10-2 and TRBJ1-1; possibly TRBD1 for D (6 bases). Per the germline V gene, CDR1 is WSHSY and CDR2 is SAAADI. With 2 bases removed from V and 0 bases from J, the gap between germline ends came to 7 bases. The CDR3 loop spans 14 amino acids. CDR3 protein: CASSEGQMNTEAFF. The CDR3 DNA follows: TGCGCCAGCAGTGAGGGACAGATGAACACTGAAGCTTTCTTT.

The rearrangement uses TRBV5-1 and TRBJ1-6; TRBD1 agrees at 8 bases. The CDR3 covers 14 residues. The germline V gene has CDR1 SGHRS and CDR2 YFSETQ. V was pared by 4 bases and J by 10 bases, with 7 bases of the junction left unmatched. This chain's CDR3 is CASSVGQGGSPLHF. CDR3 DNA sequence: TGCGCCAGCAGCGTCGGACAGGGTGGATCACCCCTCCACTTT. Full variable domain (rest looked up from reference TRBV5-1 and TRBJ1-6): KAGVTQTPRYLIKTRGQQVTLSCSPISGHRSVSWYQQTPGQGLQFLFEYFSETQRNKGNFPGRFSGRQFSNSRSEMNVSTLELGDSALYLCASSVGQGGSPLHFGNGTRLTVT.

The V gene is TRBV23-1, the J gene TRBJ1-2; maybe TRBD1 (5 bases). TRBV23-1 is an ORF; its function is uncertain. V was trimmed by 6 bases and J by 5 bases, leaving 19 bases between them. The CDR3 is made up of 15 amino acids. Here the CDR3 reads CASSRHQGEGYGYTF. CDR3 nucleotides: TGCGCCAGCAGCCGTCACCAAGGGGAGGGGTATGGCTACACCTTC.

This rearrangement joins TRBV2 to TRBJ1-3, with 7 bases fitting TRBD1. The trim removed 11 bases at V and 4 bases at J, leaving 8 bases unmatched. The CDR3 loop spans 13 amino acids. CDR1 and CDR2 from the germline V gene are SNHLY and FYNNEI. The DNA for the CDR3 is TGTGCCGCCCGACAGGGTTCCGGAAACACCATATATTTT. This sequence encodes CAARQGSGNTIYF.

The chain recombines TRBV15 with TRBJ1-4; D is perhaps TRBD1 (5 bases). The CDR3 contains 15 residues. The germline CDR1 and CDR2 sequences are LNHNV and YYDKDF (reference sequence). Between the trimmed V and J ends, which lost 1 base and 3 bases, there was a span of 9 bases. CDR3 protein: CATSRGRQSNEKLFF. CDR3 in DNA: TGTGCCACCAGCAGAGGTCGACAGTCTAATGAAAAACTGTTTTTT. The whole variable domain, remainder taken from reference TRBV15 and TRBJ1-4, is DAMVIQNPRYQVTQFGKPVTLSCSQTLNHNVMYWYQQKSSQAPKLLFHYYDKDFNNEADTPDNFQSRRPNTSFCFLDIRSPGLGDTAMYLCATSRGRQSNEKLFFGSGTQLSVL.

This chain uses TRBV5-1 with TRBJ2-1, with TRBD2 matching 13 bases. V was pared by 0 bases and J by 5 bases, with 5 bases of the junction left unmatched. The CDR3 runs to 17 residues. Per germline, CDR1 SGHRS and CDR2 YFSETQ. CDR3 loop: CASSLDGLAGVNNEQFF. The CDR3 nucleotides read TGCGCCAGCAGCTTGGACGGACTAGCGGGAGTTAACAATGAGCAGTTCTTC.

The chain couples TRBV3-1 (or the pseudogene TRBV3-2) to TRBJ1-1, with 8 bases aligning to TRBD1. Germline CDR1 is LGHDT and CDR2 is YNNKEL (reference sequence). The CDR3 contains 15 residues. V lost 4 bases and J lost 1; bases outside the gene matches: 5. Here the CDR3 reads CASSLIGTGNTEAFF. For the CDR3, the DNA is TGTGCCAGCAGCCTTATAGGGACAGGGAACACTGAAGCTTTCTTT.

The rearrangement links TRBV11-3 to TRBJ2-7; TRBD2 aligns across 9 bases. This CDR3 spans 15 amino acids. CDR1 is SGHNT, CDR2 YENEEA, per germline. Trimming removed 2 bases from V and 5 bases from J; junction bases left unmatched: 7. CDR3 region: CASSLRFSGSDEQYF. Written as DNA, the CDR3 is TGTGCCAGCAGCTTACGGTTTAGCGGGAGCGACGAGCAGTACTTC.

This clone was seen once. The chain has TRBV7-2 and TRBJ1-3; 7 nucleotides line up with TRBD1. Trimming at V came to 5 bases and at J to 2 bases, leaving 6 bases not matched to a gene. The CDR3 totals 15 residues. Germline V CDR1 and CDR2: SGHTA, FQGNSA. The CDR3 DNA is TGTGCCAGCAGCCGGAATCAGGGGGCTGGAAACACCATATATTTT. Translated, it gives CASSRNQGAGNTIYF.

The chain joins TRBV19 to TRBJ2-7, with TRBD1 identical over 9 bases. V shed 6 bases, J shed 2 bases, and the junction held 11 bases outside the gene matches. Germline V gives CDR1 LNHDA, CDR2 SQIVND (reference sequence). The CDR3 totals 16 residues. The CDR3 nucleotides read TGTGCCAGTAGCCCAGCGGGACAGGGATGGACCTACGAGCAGTACTTC. Translation gives CASSPAGQGWTYEQYF.